Listed here are 27 T cell receptor beta chains from one sample, sequenced in a study of PD-L1 blockade in urothelial cancer. The time point denotes: peripheral blood 6 weeks after treatment start. Data came from immunoSEQ multiplex PCR; TCRdb stores just in-frame clones and leaves some out. The sample carries 35,000 to 45,000 clones, about 90% recorded once. The sequenced sample was PBMCs, obtained around atezolizumab (anti-PD-L1) treatment. Receptor source: a man in his 70s with urothelial cancer.

The J gene is TRBJ2-1, the V gene TRBV11-1, with 11 bases fitting TRBD2. CDR1 and CDR2 from the germline V gene are SGHAT and FQDESV (reference sequence). J was trimmed by 3 bases and V by 4 bases; bases with no gene match: 8. The CDR3 is made up of 17 amino acids. Here the CDR3 DNA reads TGTGCCAGCAGCTGGTGGGATCTAGCGGGAGGCTACAATGAGCAGTTCTTC. This translates into CASSWWDLAGGYNEQFF.

V usage is TRBV6-1 and J usage is TRBJ2-7; 8 nucleotides align to TRBD1. CDR1 is MNHNS, CDR2 SASEGT, per germline. Unmatched junction bases numbered 5, after V lost 10 bases and J lost 0 bases. The CDR3 totals 13 residues. The CDR3 here is CAILDRGSYEQYF. The CDR3 DNA follows: TGTGCCATCCTAGACAGGGGCTCCTACGAGCAGTACTTC.

This clone was observed a handful of times. The CDR3 region is CASTQGGAGGLNEQFF. CDR3 sequence (DNA): TGTGCCAGTACCCAGGGGGGAGCGGGAGGACTCAATGAGCAGTTCTTC. V usage is TRBV19 and J usage is TRBJ2-1; 9 bases are a match to TRBD2. The V gene's germline CDR1 is LNHDA and CDR2 SQIVND (reference sequence). The CDR3 runs to 16 residues. Germline trimming cut 7 bases from V and 6 bases from J; bases unmatched to any gene: 13.

This chain links TRBV6-6 with TRBJ1-5, with D perhaps matching TRBD1 (6 bases). The germline V and J ends were trimmed by 7 bases and 0 bases, with 10 bases remaining between them. CDR3 size: 14 residues. From germline, CDR1 is MNHNY and CDR2 SVGAGI (reference sequence). The CDR3 DNA reads as TGTGCCAGCAACAGGGCGGGTAGCAATCAGCCCCAGCATTTT. Residues: CASNRAGSNQPQHF.

In DNA form, the CDR3 reads TGTGCCAGTAGTATAGATTTCGAGATCTATGGCTACACCTTC. Translating gives CASSIDFEIYGYTF. The gene calls are TRBV19 and TRBJ1-2; D remains ambiguous. The CDR3 has 14 amino acids. Germline V gives CDR1 LNHDA, CDR2 SQIVND (reference sequence). Trimming pared 0 bases from V and 4 bases from J, leaving 9 bases between.

The CDR3 loop reads CASSRLKGVTVLTQYF. The CDR3 nucleotides read TGCGCCAGCAGTCGCCTCAAGGGGGTTACTGTCTTGACCCAGTACTTC. The chain uses TRBV23-1 and TRBJ2-5, with D perhaps TRBD1 (6 bases). TRBV23-1 is designated an ORF whose function remains uncertain. Between the trimmed V and J ends, which lost 4 bases and 7 bases, there was a span of 22 bases. The CDR3 loop spans 16 amino acids.

This chain joins TRBV5-6 and TRBJ2-3, with 10 bases matching TRBD1. The CDR3 is made up of 15 amino acids. Trimming removed 4 bases from V and 4 bases from J; junction bases left unmatched: 6. CDR1 is SGHDT, CDR2 YYEEEE, per germline. The CDR3 DNA reads as TGTGCCAGCAGCGCGCAGGACAGGGGGTCAGATACGCAGTATTTT. This encodes CASSAQDRGSDTQYF.

A single count supports this clone. The chain recombines TRBV29-1 with TRBJ2-3, with TRBD2 matching 10 bases. The CDR3 runs to 17 residues. Germline CDR1 SQVTM, CDR2 ANQGSEA. Trimming cost V 2 bases and J 1 base; bases outside gene matches: 9. CDR3 sequence (DNA): TGCAGCGTTGAATTCTGGTCTAGCGGGGGACGCACAGATACGCAGTATTTT. Its protein is CSVEFWSSGGRTDTQYF.

This chain joins TRBV28 and TRBJ2-4; D perhaps matches TRBD2 (5 bases). There are 17 residues in the CDR3. Germline V gene data show CDR1 as MDHEN and CDR2 as SYDVKM. The germline V and J ends were trimmed by 4 bases and 3 bases, with 19 bases remaining between them. The DNA of the CDR3 is TGTGCCAGCAGTTCCACCGTGTGGGGAGCTGACAAAAACATTCAGTACTTC. It specifies CASSSTVWGADKNIQYF.

The genes are TRBV7-3 and TRBJ2-2; perhaps TRBD2 as D (5 bases). The germline V gene encodes CDR1 SGHTA and CDR2 FQGTGA. The V and J ends lost 4 bases and 8 bases respectively, with 17 bases between them. The CDR3 contains 15 residues. CDR3 DNA sequence: TGTGCCAGCAGCTCCCGGGGTGCGAACCCGGGGGAGCTGTTTTTT. Translating gives CASSSRGANPGELFF.

This rearrangement joins TRBV18 to TRBJ2-5; 10 positions match TRBD2. V gave up 8 bases and J gave up 4 bases; unmatched junction bases: 10. Germline V gene data show CDR1 as KGHSH and CDR2 as LQKENI. This CDR3 comprises 15 residues. CDR3 in amino acids: CASTRGTSEGETQYF. The CDR3 nucleotides read TGTGCCAGCACTCGCGGGACTAGCGAAGGAGAGACCCAGTACTTC.

The chain is built from TRBV28 and TRBJ1-5, with TRBD1 as a possible D gene (6 bases). V gave up 5 bases and J gave up 0 bases, with 17 bases separating them. The CDR3 is 17 amino acids. Germline-derived CDR1 and CDR2 are MDHEN and SYDVKM. The CDR3 loop reads CASSLPGGQYSNQPQHF. CDR3 bases: TGTGCCAGCAGTCTTCCCGGGGGGCAGTATAGCAATCAGCCCCAGCATTTT.

This chain links TRBV5-1 with TRBJ2-7, with D perhaps TRBD2 (5 bases). V was clipped by 3 bases and J by 1 base, with 23 bases between them. Looked up from germline, CDR1 is SGHRS and CDR2 is YFSETQ. CDR3 length: 18 residues. This CDR3 reads CASSSLWITDSLSYEQYF. CDR3 sequence (DNA): TGCGCCAGCAGCTCGCTTTGGATTACGGACTCACTTTCCTACGAGCAGTACTTC.

This chain uses TRBV5-1 with TRBJ2-1; possible D gene TRBD2, 5 bases. The germline V gene has CDR1 SGHRS and CDR2 YFSETQ. Trimming took 3 bases from V and 3 from J, leaving 13 bases between them. This CDR3 spans 15 amino acids. In nucleotides, the CDR3 is TGCGCCAGCAGCTCGGCCGGAGGATTCTACAATGAGCAGTTCTTC. Residues: CASSSAGGFYNEQFF.

This chain joins TRBV5-4 and TRBJ1-2; 7 nucleotides match TRBD1. Germline CDR1 is SGHNT and CDR2 is YYREEE (reference sequence). V shed 2 bases and J 8 bases; nucleotides not matched to a gene: 12. CDR3 length equals 15 residues. CDR3 nucleotide sequence: TGTGCCAGCAGCTTCGGGTTTACAGGGGAAGGGGGCTACACCTTC. Its translation: CASSFGFTGEGGYTF.

The chain is built from TRBV28 and TRBJ1-1; maybe TRBD1 (5 bases). Germline V gene sequence: CDR1 MDHEN, CDR2 SYDVKM. V gave up 5 bases and J gave up 5 bases, with 15 bases separating them. The CDR3 spans 14 residues. The CDR3 sequence: CASSRLGGLTEAFF. CDR3 sequence (DNA): TGTGCCAGCAGTCGCCTGGGGGGGTTAACTGAAGCTTTCTTT.

J is TRBJ2-1 and V is TRBV2; 15 bases are shared with TRBD2. This CDR3 is 18 amino acids long. V gave up 5 bases and J gave up 0 bases; unmatched junction bases: 5. Germline CDR1 is SNHLY and CDR2 is FYNNEI. The CDR3 DNA is TGTGCCAGCAGTCCCGGGACTAGCGGGGGGAGCTCCTACAATGAGCAGTTCTTC. This sequence encodes CASSPGTSGGSSYNEQFF. Full variable domain (remainder filled in from reference TRBV2 and TRBJ2-1): EPEVTQTPSHQVTQMGQEVILRCVPISNHLYFYWYRQILGQKVEFLVSFYNNEISEKSEIFDDQFSVERPDGSNFTLKIRSTKLEDSAMYFCASSPGTSGGSSYNEQFFGPGTRLTVL.

The V gene is TRBV5-1, the J gene TRBJ2-7, with 11 bases matching TRBD2. Per the germline V gene, CDR1 is SGHRS and CDR2 is YFSETQ. The CDR3 is made up of 15 amino acids. V lost 3 bases to trimming and J lost 0 bases; unmatched junction nucleotides: 2. CDR3 protein: CASSSTSGSSYEQYF. The DNA for the CDR3 is TGCGCCAGCAGCTCCACTAGCGGGAGCTCCTACGAGCAGTACTTC.

This chain uses TRBV6-5 with TRBJ2-7, with 7 bases identical to TRBD2. The CDR3 is 15 amino acids. Germline V gene data show CDR1 as MNHEY and CDR2 as SVGAGI. Trimming took 4 bases from V and 7 from J; bases not matched to a gene: 13. For the CDR3, the DNA is TGTGCCAGCAGTTTCCCTATGGGAGGGCCGGGGGAGCAGTACTTC. It codes for CASSFPMGGPGEQYF.

This rearrangement joins TRBV12-5 to TRBJ2-5; tentative D call: TRBD1 (5 bases). The germline V and J ends were trimmed by 8 bases and 5 bases, with 15 bases remaining between them. Germline V gene data show CDR1 as LGHNT and CDR2 as FRNRAP. The CDR3 is 13 residues long. This chain's CDR3 is CASQGLIGETQYF. CDR3 DNA sequence: TGTGCTAGTCAGGGATTAATAGGGGAGACCCAGTACTTC.

The chain joins TRBV5-5 to TRBJ1-2; TRBD1 might be the D (6 bases). This CDR3 spans 15 amino acids. The V end was cut by 4 bases, the J end by 7 bases, with 20 bases between. Germline assignment: CDR1 SGHKS and CDR2 YYEKEE (reference sequence). CDR3 region: CASSGLTGIIIGYTF. DNA for the CDR3: TGTGCCAGCAGCGGACTGACAGGAATTATTATTGGCTACACCTTC.

This chain joins TRBV2 and TRBJ2-7, with D perhaps matching TRBD2 (5 bases). There are 11 residues in the CDR3. Germline-derived CDR1 and CDR2 are SNHLY and FYNNEI. V shed 7 bases and J shed 5 bases, with 9 bases lying between them. In DNA form, the CDR3 reads TGTGCCAGCACCCCCGGGAACGAGCAGTACTTC. It translates to CASTPGNEQYF.

Only one count was recorded for this clone. This chain joins TRBV10-3 and TRBJ2-1; TRBD2 might be the D (6 bases). Germline CDR1 is ENHRY and CDR2 is SYGVKD. This CDR3 spans 12 amino acids. With 1 base removed from V and 15 bases from J, the gap between germline ends came to 13 bases. The CDR3 is CAISELSGDLFF. The CDR3 coding sequence is TGTGCCATCAGTGAGTTGTCGGGAGACCTGTTCTTC.

A single count supports this clone. The chain couples TRBV7-8 to TRBJ2-7; 8 nucleotides agree with TRBD1. Germline CDR1 is SGHVS and CDR2 is FQNEAQ. V shed 5 bases and J 0 bases; nucleotides not matched to a gene: 6. The CDR3 has 15 amino acids. The CDR3 DNA follows: TGTGCCAGCAGCCCAAGGACAGGGAACTCCTACGAGCAGTACTTC. This gives the protein CASSPRTGNSYEQYF.

The chain carries TRBV7-8 and TRBJ1-4, with a possible D match to TRBD1 (6 bases). Per germline, CDR1 SGHVS and CDR2 FQNEAQ. Trimming took 1 base from V and 7 from J, leaving 16 bases between them. The CDR3 loop spans 16 amino acids. CDR3 in DNA: TGTGCCAGCAGCTTAGACAGGGTGGATCGGGGTGAAAAACTGTTTTTT. It codes for CASSLDRVDRGEKLFF.

This clone was recorded only once. The chain joins TRBV4-2 to TRBJ2-2, with 12 nucleotides matching TRBD2. The CDR3 contains 21 residues. Germline V gene sequence: CDR1 LGHNA, CDR2 YNFKEQ. V shed 3 bases, J shed 6 bases, and the junction held 20 bases outside the gene matches. The CDR3 reads CASSHVIPGQAWTSGAGELFF. DNA of the CDR3: TGTGCCAGCAGCCACGTAATCCCGGGACAGGCTTGGACTAGCGGGGCCGGGGAGCTGTTTTTT.

CDR3: CASSPRTVQETQYF. In nucleotides, the CDR3 is TGTGCCAGCAGCCCTAGGACTGTTCAAGAGACCCAGTACTTC. This rearrangement joins TRBV6-5 to TRBJ2-5, with a weak D call TRBD2 (5 bases). The CDR3 consists of 14 residues. V lost 6 bases, J lost 2 bases, and 13 bases lay in between. Germline V gives CDR1 MNHEY, CDR2 SVGAGI.